This passage covers 24 T cell receptor beta chains from one sample sequenced in a study of technical replicates of blood from a handful of donors. Profiling relied on immunoSEQ multiplex PCR, and the TCRdb table lists in-frame clones only, not all of them. This table holds 70,000 or so clones, about 87% found once. What was sequenced was PBMCs. The origin of the receptors is a human donor in good health. Some clones in this sample may be carry-over from other donors' samples.

The V call is TRBV15, the J call TRBJ1-4; TRBD1 matches at 7 bases. The CDR3 extends over 14 amino acids. Germline-derived CDR1 and CDR2 are LNHNV and YYDKDF (reference sequence). V was clipped by 8 bases and J by 3 bases; unmatched bases: 6. This CDR3 reads CATRRGQANEKLFF. In nucleotides, the CDR3 is TGTGCCACCCGGAGGGGGCAGGCTAATGAAAAACTGTTTTTT.

The DNA for the CDR3 is TGTGCCAGCAGCCCATCCAGCGGGACGTTCTCTGGGGCCAACGTCCTGACTTTC. Amino acids: CASSPSSGTFSGANVLTF. J is TRBJ2-6 and V is TRBV7-2; TRBD2 matches 7 bases. Germline V gives CDR1 SGHTA, CDR2 FQGNSA. V was clipped by 5 bases and J by 0 bases; unmatched bases: 10. This CDR3 contains 18 residues. Looking up the rest from reference TRBV7-2 and TRBJ2-6 gives the full variable domain: GAGVSQSPSNKVTEKGKDVELRCDPISGHTALYWYRQSLGQGLEFLIYFQGNSAPDKSGLPSDRFSAERTGGSVSTLTIQRTQQEDSAVYLCASSPSSGTFSGANVLTFGAGSRLTVL.

This clone has only a few counts. The chain uses TRBV4-3 and TRBJ1-3; possible D gene TRBD1, 5 bases. The length of the CDR3 is 16 residues. Germline V gene lookup returns CDR1 LGHNA and CDR2 YSLEER. Trimming took off 4 bases at V and 3 bases at J, with 16 bases between the two ends. The CDR3 nucleotides read TGCGCCAGCAGCCTCCGGGCGGGGGAGGGTGGAAACACCATATATTTT. Translated: CASSLRAGEGGNTIYF.

The chain employs TRBV9 and TRBJ2-7; TRBD2 aligns across 10 bases. Germline-derived CDR1 and CDR2 are SGDLS and YYNGEE. Trimming took 4 bases from V and 3 from J; bases not matched to a gene: 7. There are 15 residues in the CDR3. CDR3: CASSPGLAESYEQYF. CDR3 in DNA: TGTGCCAGCAGCCCTGGACTAGCGGAGAGCTACGAGCAGTACTTC.

The count of this clone is one. This rearrangement joins TRBV7-8 to TRBJ1-2; D is unclear. The CDR3 loop spans 13 amino acids. V was clipped by 1 base and J by 2 bases, with 5 bases between them. CDR1 SGHVS and CDR2 FQNEAQ come from the germline V gene. CDR3 sequence: CASSLDGNYGYTF. Written as DNA, the CDR3 is TGTGCCAGCAGCTTAGACGGGAACTATGGCTACACCTTC.

The chain has TRBV7-9 and TRBJ1-2; possible D gene TRBD1, 6 bases. The V gene's germline CDR1 is SEHNR and CDR2 FQNEAQ (reference sequence). This CDR3 has 12 residues. Trimming pared 5 bases from V and 9 bases from J, leaving 13 bases between. DNA of the CDR3: TGTGCCAGCAGCGATACAGGGTCCAGCTACACCTTC. This gives the protein CASSDTGSSYTF.

Here the CDR3 reads CASIPGTGKNTGELFF. CDR3 in DNA: TGTGCCAGCATCCCCGGGACAGGGAAGAACACCGGGGAGCTGTTTTTT. This chain joins TRBV7-9 and TRBJ2-2, with 9 bases fitting TRBD1. Per germline, CDR1 SEHNR and CDR2 FQNEAQ (reference sequence). This CDR3 comprises 16 residues. After removal of 7 bases from V and 1 base from J, the junction contained 7 bases not matched to a gene.

The chain joins TRBV7-2 to TRBJ2-3; 10 positions match TRBD2. From germline, CDR1 is SGHTA and CDR2 FQGNSA. This CDR3 is 16 amino acids long. V lost 5 bases, J lost 3 bases, and 8 bases stayed unmatched. The CDR3 reads CASSPAPLAGTDTQYF. CDR3 coding DNA: TGTGCCAGCAGCCCGGCGCCACTAGCGGGGACAGATACGCAGTATTTT.

The chain is built from TRBV6-6 and TRBJ1-5, with TRBD1 matching over 7 bases. The V and J ends lost 4 bases and 2 bases, in that order; junction bases with no gene match: 2. The CDR3 extends over 14 amino acids. From germline, CDR1 is MNHNY and CDR2 SVGAGI (reference sequence). The CDR3 sequence: CASSFGTGNQPQHF. For the CDR3, the DNA is TGTGCCAGCAGTTTCGGGACAGGCAATCAGCCCCAGCATTTT.

The chain carries TRBV29-1 and TRBJ2-1, with a possible D match to TRBD1 (7 bases). V was cut by 6 bases and J by 0 bases, with 12 bases left in between. CDR1 and CDR2 (germline): SQVTM, ANQGSEA. This CDR3 has 14 residues. The CDR3 reads CSVDQGGSYNEQFF. The CDR3 DNA reads TGCAGCGTAGACCAGGGGGGCTCCTACAATGAGCAGTTCTTC.

V is TRBV10-3 and J is TRBJ2-6; TRBD1 aligns across 8 bases. CDR3 length: 19 residues. The V gene's germline CDR1 is ENHRY and CDR2 SYGVKD. J was trimmed by 0 bases and V by 5 bases; bases with no gene match: 12. CDR3 region: CAISPRDRRSLSGANVLTF. The CDR3 DNA reads TGTGCCATCAGTCCCCGGGACAGGAGGTCCCTCTCTGGGGCCAACGTCCTGACTTTC.

The DNA for the CDR3 is TGTGCCAGCAGCTTAGGGTTTGGACTAGCGAGTAATGAGCAGTTCTTC. The encoded protein is CASSLGFGLASNEQFF. The chain has TRBV7-9 and TRBJ2-1; TRBD2 matches at 9 bases. The germline V gene encodes CDR1 SEHNR and CDR2 FQNEAQ (reference sequence). The CDR3 spans 16 residues. Germline trimming cut 1 base from V and 7 bases from J; bases unmatched to any gene: 8.

The V call is TRBV30, the J call TRBJ2-7; tentatively, D is TRBD2 (5 bases). CDR3 length equals 13 residues. Germline V gives CDR1 GTSNPN, CDR2 SVGIG (reference sequence). V lost 3 bases, J lost 7 bases, and 16 bases lay in between. Here the CDR3 DNA reads TGTGCCTGGAGCCCCCTTGGGCCGGGGGAGCAGTACTTC. It yields the protein CAWSPLGPGEQYF.

The V call is TRBV19, the J call TRBJ1-5; TRBD1 agrees at 11 bases. This CDR3 spans 15 amino acids. From germline, CDR1 is LNHDA and CDR2 SQIVND (reference sequence). With 7 bases clipped from V and 7 bases from J, the junction kept 9 bases outside the gene matches. This CDR3 reads CASKYRDRGTQPQHF. Written as DNA, the CDR3 is TGTGCCAGTAAATACCGGGACAGGGGGACACAGCCCCAGCATTTT.

The J gene is TRBJ1-4, the V gene TRBV5-1; a possible D gene is TRBD1 (6 bases). V was trimmed by 1 base and J by 4 bases, leaving 11 bases between them. The CDR3 consists of 15 residues. Per germline, CDR1 SGHRS and CDR2 YFSETQ. In DNA, the CDR3 is TGCGCCAGCAGCTTGAATACAGGGCTTAATGAAAAACTGTTTTTT. Protein product: CASSLNTGLNEKLFF.

This clone was seen a single time. The chain carries TRBV6-1 and TRBJ1-1, with TRBD1 identical over 7 bases. In germline, CDR1 is MNHNS, CDR2 SASEGT. There are 14 residues in the CDR3. The V and J ends lost 1 base and 4 bases, in that order; junction bases with no gene match: 3. The CDR3: CASSEGTGATEAFF. The CDR3 coding sequence is TGTGCCAGCAGTGAAGGGACAGGCGCCACTGAAGCTTTCTTT.

This chain uses TRBV19 with TRBJ1-1; TRBD1 might be the D (6 bases). With 7 bases removed from V and 8 bases from J, the gap between germline ends came to 23 bases. CDR1 is LNHDA, CDR2 SQIVND, per germline (reference sequence). This CDR3 has 15 amino acids. The CDR3 protein is CASTPGEGGLYEAFF. The CDR3 nucleotides are TGTGCCAGTACCCCCGGGGAGGGGGGACTATACGAAGCTTTCTTT.

This chain links TRBV5-1 with TRBJ2-3; weak D call: TRBD2 (5 bases). This CDR3 has 16 amino acids. CDR1 and CDR2 from the germline V gene are SGHRS and YFSETQ. V dropped 5 bases and J dropped 1 base, with 17 bases sitting between them. CDR3 region: CASSSITRAGTDTQYF. For the CDR3, the DNA is TGCGCCAGCAGTTCTATTACTAGGGCGGGCACAGATACGCAGTATTTT.

The V and J genes are TRBV7-2 and TRBJ1-4, with D possibly TRBD1 on 6 matching bases. This CDR3 has 14 amino acids. CDR1 is SGHTA and CDR2 is FQGNSA in the germline V gene. V gave up 0 bases and J gave up 7 bases, with 9 bases separating them. The CDR3 here is CASSLAGAGEKLFF. CDR3 DNA sequence: TGTGCCAGCAGCTTAGCGGGGGCCGGTGAAAAACTGTTTTTT.

V is TRBV6-6 and J is TRBJ1-5, with TRBD1 as a possible D gene (5 bases). This CDR3 spans 15 amino acids. In germline, CDR1 is MNHNY, CDR2 SVGAGI (reference sequence). V was pared by 7 bases and J by 4 bases, with 17 bases between. CDR3 residues: CASTLFGGNNQPQHF. CDR3 coding DNA: TGTGCCAGCACCCTCTTCGGGGGAAATAATCAGCCCCAGCATTTT.

This rearrangement joins TRBV6-1 to TRBJ2-7; maybe TRBD2 (6 bases). V lost 1 base and J lost 4, with 14 bases in between. The CDR3 length is 15 residues. Germline V gives CDR1 MNHNS, CDR2 SASEGT. This CDR3 reads CASSEVPGVRYEQYF. DNA of the CDR3: TGTGCCAGCAGTGAAGTGCCGGGAGTTAGGTACGAGCAGTACTTC.

The chain joins TRBV5-1 to TRBJ1-2; D not certain. The CDR3 loop spans 15 amino acids. In germline, CDR1 is SGHRS, CDR2 YFSETQ. V lost 0 bases to trimming and J lost 7 bases, with 16 bases between them. Written as DNA, the CDR3 is TGCGCCAGCAGCTTGGGAGGGCTAGGGATTGGTGGCTACACCTTC. Translated: CASSLGGLGIGGYTF.

This chain links TRBV7-9 with TRBJ1-1; D gene ambiguous. The CDR3 contains 13 residues. The V and J ends lost 3 bases and 1 base respectively, with 6 bases between them. The germline CDR1 and CDR2 sequences are SEHNR and FQNEAQ (reference sequence). CDR3 residues: CASSLNWNTEAFF. For the CDR3, the DNA is TGTGCCAGCAGCTTGAACTGGAACACTGAAGCTTTCTTT.

The chain couples TRBV5-8 to TRBJ2-2; a weak D match, TRBD1 (6 bases). This CDR3 comprises 14 residues. Germline assignment: CDR1 SGHTS and CDR2 YDEGEE. Trimming took 3 bases from V and 5 from J, leaving 11 bases between them. CDR3 nucleotide sequence: TGTGCCAGCAGCTGGGGGCGTTGGACCGGGGAGCTGTTTTTT. Translated, it gives CASSWGRWTGELFF.